This is a list of T cell receptor beta chains from one sample in a study of cytomegalovirus exposure and HLA in healthy donors. Clones were sequenced by immunoSEQ multiplex PCR, and TCRdb holds only the in-frame ones, with some missing. This table has 110,000 to 150,000 clones, 65% to 80% appearing once. Sequencing was performed on PBMCs. The receptors derive from a man younger than 45 in good health and CMV-seronegative. CDR3s include the opening cysteine and the closing phenylalanine or tryptophan. Fields, in order: J gene, D gene, V gene, clone size, CDR3 DNA, CDR3 protein. D genes are given only for firm matches. A row's size may be missing; if present it is once, few, many or a size class.

J: TRBJ2-2
D: TRBD2
V: TRBV9
size: NA
DNA: TGTGCCAGCAGCGTAGGGGGGAGGGGAACCGGGGAGCTGTTTTTT
CDR3: CASSVGGRGTGELFF

J: TRBJ1-2
D: NA
V: TRBV9
size: NA
DNA: TGTGCCAGCAGCGTAGCTCTCGGCCTTGTGGAGGGCTACACCTTC
CDR3: CASSVALGLVEGYTF

J: TRBJ2-5
D: NA
V: TRBV6-1
size: NA
DNA: TGTGCCAGCAGTGAACGGAGGGAACAAGAGACCCAGTACTTC
CDR3: CASSERREQETQYF

J: TRBJ1-1
D: NA
V: TRBV28
size: NA
DNA: TGTGCCACCCAAAAGAGCACTGAAGCTTTCTTT
CDR3: CATQKSTEAFF

J: TRBJ2-3
D: NA
V: TRBV28
size: NA
DNA: TGTGCCAGCAGTCTTCTAGGGCTAGCGACCACAGATACGCAGTATTTT
CDR3: CASSLLGLATTDTQYF

J: TRBJ2-3
D: TRBD1
V: TRBV10-3
size: NA
DNA: TGTGCCATCAGTGAGGGCAGGGGGCCAGATACGCAGTATTTT
CDR3: CAISEGRGPDTQYF

J: TRBJ1-4
D: NA
V: TRBV15
size: NA
DNA: TGTGCCACCAGCAGAGATCGGGGGGTGAATGAAAAACTGTTTTTT
CDR3: CATSRDRGVNEKLFF

J: TRBJ2-3
D: TRBD1
V: TRBV7-8
size: NA
DNA: TGTGCCAGCAGCTTAAGGACAGGGGTAACAGATACGCAGTATTTT
CDR3: CASSLRTGVTDTQYF

J: TRBJ2-5
D: TRBD2
V: TRBV4-1
size: NA
DNA: TGCGCCAGCAGCCCTCCGAGTAGCGGGGGGGCAGAGACCCAGTACTTC
CDR3: CASSPPSSGGAETQYF

J: TRBJ1-1
D: TRBD1
V: TRBV5-8
size: NA
DNA: TGTGCCAGCAGCTTGCCCGGGACAGAGAACACTGAAGCTTTCTTT
CDR3: CASSLPGTENTEAFF

J: TRBJ2-6
D: NA
V: TRBV19
size: NA
DNA: TGTGCCAGTAGTATACAATCAGGGAAAGGCTCTGGGGCCAACGTCCTGACTTTC
CDR3: CASSIQSGKGSGANVLTF

J: TRBJ2-7
D: TRBD2
V: TRBV25-1
size: NA
DNA: TGTGCCAGCAGTGATCCAGCGGGAAAAGCCTACGAGCAGTACTTC
CDR3: CASSDPAGKAYEQYF

J: TRBJ2-3
D: TRBD1
V: TRBV5-6
size: NA
DNA: TGTGCCAGCAGCTTAAAGAAAGGACAGGGAATTTTCACAGATACGCAGTATTTT
CDR3: CASSLKKGQGIFTDTQYF

J: TRBJ1-1
D: NA
V: TRBV30
size: NA
DNA: TGTGCTCCAGGGAGGGTGAACACTGAAGCTTTCTTT
CDR3: CAPGRVNTEAFF

J: TRBJ1-2
D: TRBD1
V: TRBV28
size: NA
DNA: TGTGCCAGCAGTCCATTAGGACAGGGGATTTCTGGCTACACCTTC
CDR3: CASSPLGQGISGYTF

J: TRBJ1-2
D: NA
V: TRBV2
size: NA
DNA: TGTGCCAGCAGTGAAGGGTCAGGGTTTGGCTACACCTTC
CDR3: CASSEGSGFGYTF

J: TRBJ2-3
D: TRBD2
V: TRBV5-1
size: NA
DNA: TGCGCCAGCAGCTTGGAAGCGGGGGGTACAGCAGAGGATACGCAGTATTTT
CDR3: CASSLEAGGTAEDTQYF

J: TRBJ2-7
D: TRBD2
V: TRBV7-9
size: NA
DNA: TGTGCCAGCAGCCCAATGGGGGGGTCCCCCTACGAGCAGTACTTC
CDR3: CASSPMGGSPYEQYF

J: TRBJ2-1
D: TRBD2
V: TRBV7-9
size: few
DNA: TGTGCCAGCAGCCTGCATCTTGGACTAGCGGGAGCTTCGGATGAGCAGTTCTTC
CDR3: CASSLHLGLAGASDEQFF

J: TRBJ2-5
D: TRBD2
V: TRBV9
size: NA
DNA: TGTGCCAGCAGCGTAGATAGCGGGGGGGCCTTTACACAATTAGAGACCCAGTACTTC
CDR3: CASSVDSGGAFTQLETQYF

J: TRBJ2-3
D: NA
V: TRBV28
size: NA
DNA: TGTGCCAGCAGTTTCGGGGTCAGGACCCAAAGCGATACGCAGTATTTT
CDR3: CASSFGVRTQSDTQYF

J: TRBJ1-2
D: NA
V: TRBV4-1
size: NA
DNA: TGCGCCAGCAGCCAAGGAGACAGCACAGAGAACTATGGCTACACCTTC
CDR3: CASSQGDSTENYGYTF

J: TRBJ2-7
D: NA
V: TRBV4-2
size: NA
DNA: TGTGCCAGCAGCCAAGAGAACCGCCGGACATTCTCCTACGAGCAGTACTTC
CDR3: CASSQENRRTFSYEQYF

J: TRBJ1-1
D: TRBD1
V: TRBV6-5
size: few
DNA: TGTGCCATCAAGACAGGGGGGAACACTGAAGCTTTCTTT
CDR3: CAIKTGGNTEAFF

J: TRBJ2-7
D: TRBD1
V: TRBV5-4
size: NA
DNA: TGTGCCAGCAGTTGGCAGGGGGTGGACGAGCAGTACTTC
CDR3: CASSWQGVDEQYF

J: TRBJ2-2
D: NA
V: TRBV27
size: NA
DNA: TGTGCCAGCAGTTCCCCGAGTGATTTCACCGGGGAGCTGTTTTTT
CDR3: CASSSPSDFTGELFF

J: TRBJ2-5
D: TRBD2
V: TRBV10-3
size: NA
DNA: TGTGCCATCAGTGAGTCGAGGGTAGCGGGGGACCAAGAGACCCAGTACTTC
CDR3: CAISESRVAGDQETQYF

J: TRBJ1-2
D: NA
V: TRBV6-4
size: NA
DNA: TGTGCCAGCAGCCCCTCGGATAGGGGCGACTATGGCTACACCTTC
CDR3: CASSPSDRGDYGYTF

J: TRBJ2-7
D: NA
V: TRBV15
size: NA
DNA: TGTGCCACCAGCAGGAACCCCCAGGGATCCTACGAGCAGTACTTC
CDR3: CATSRNPQGSYEQYF

J: TRBJ2-1
D: TRBD2
V: TRBV2
size: NA
DNA: TGTGCCAGCAGCCTCGGGAGGCCCAGCCCCTACAATGAGCAGTTCTTC
CDR3: CASSLGRPSPYNEQFF

J: TRBJ2-7
D: TRBD2
V: TRBV29-1
size: NA
DNA: TGCAGCGTTGTAACGGGAGGGCCTCTTCGCGAGCAGTACTTC
CDR3: CSVVTGGPLREQYF

J: TRBJ1-6
D: TRBD1
V: TRBV6-6
size: NA
DNA: TGTGCCAGCAGTCAAAGACAGGGGGGGAATTCACCCCTCCACTTT
CDR3: CASSQRQGGNSPLHF

J: TRBJ2-7
D: NA
V: TRBV28
size: NA
DNA: TGTGCCAGCAGTCCTACCGACAGACTCTCCTACGAGCAGTACTTC
CDR3: CASSPTDRLSYEQYF

J: TRBJ2-7
D: TRBD1
V: TRBV19
size: NA
DNA: TGTGCCAGTGGTCGGGGACAGGGGGACGAGCAGTACTTC
CDR3: CASGRGQGDEQYF

J: TRBJ2-1
D: NA
V: TRBV6-5
size: few
DNA: TGTGCCAGCAGTTACTCTTCGGGAGTTATAAATGAGCAGTTCTTC
CDR3: CASSYSSGVINEQFF

J: TRBJ2-5
D: NA
V: TRBV28
size: NA
DNA: TGTGCCAGCAGTTTAGCAGGGGGGTGGACCCAGTACTTC
CDR3: CASSLAGGWTQYF

J: TRBJ2-3
D: TRBD2
V: TRBV29-1
size: NA
DNA: TGCAGCGTTGAAGCTAGCGGGAGCACAGATACGCAGTATTTT
CDR3: CSVEASGSTDTQYF

J: TRBJ2-1
D: TRBD2
V: TRBV6-6
size: NA
DNA: TGTGCCAGCAGTTACGGAGGTAGCGGGAGCGGAAATGAGCAGTTCTTC
CDR3: CASSYGGSGSGNEQFF

J: TRBJ1-2
D: NA
V: TRBV29-1
size: NA
DNA: TGCAGCGTCGATCGCCGGGGGGGCTACACCTTC
CDR3: CSVDRRGGYTF

J: TRBJ1-2
D: NA
V: TRBV5-5
size: NA
DNA: TGTGCCAGCAGCTTTGTCGGGACACCTAACTATGGCTACACCTTC
CDR3: CASSFVGTPNYGYTF

J: TRBJ1-1
D: NA
V: TRBV7-6
size: NA
DNA: TGTGCCAGCAGCTTAGGTCCAGGCAACACTGAAGCTTTCTTT
CDR3: CASSLGPGNTEAFF

J: TRBJ1-6
D: NA
V: TRBV5-1
size: NA
DNA: TGCGCCAGCAGCTTCAACAGTAATTCACCCCTCCACTTT
CDR3: CASSFNSNSPLHF

J: TRBJ1-1
D: TRBD1
V: TRBV19
size: few
DNA: TGTGCCAGTAGCCGACAGGGAAGGACTGAAGCTTTCTTT
CDR3: CASSRQGRTEAFF

J: TRBJ2-1
D: TRBD2
V: TRBV11-1
size: once
DNA: TGTGCCAGCAGCTTAGCGGGAGGGGATGAGCAGTTCTTC
CDR3: CASSLAGGDEQFF

J: TRBJ1-5
D: TRBD1
V: TRBV4-1
size: NA
DNA: TGCGCCAGCAGCCGAACAGGGGACATACAGCCCCAGCATTTT
CDR3: CASSRTGDIQPQHF

J: TRBJ1-1
D: NA
V: TRBV7-9
size: NA
DNA: TGTGCCAGCGGTTCAAGCTGGGAGGATGAAGCTTTCTTT
CDR3: CASGSSWEDEAFF

J: TRBJ2-7
D: TRBD2
V: TRBV28
size: NA
DNA: TGTGCCAGCAGTTTACTCGCTAGCGGCCTAAGGTACGAGCAGTACTTC
CDR3: CASSLLASGLRYEQYF

J: TRBJ1-6
D: TRBD1
V: TRBV19
size: NA
DNA: TGTGCCAGTAGTTCCACGACAGGGTCGGATTCACCCCTCCACTTT
CDR3: CASSSTTGSDSPLHF

J: TRBJ2-3
D: NA
V: TRBV2
size: NA
DNA: TGTGCCAGCAGCCGCCCCGAGGAGGGGGCCGGGAATACGCAGTATTTT
CDR3: CASSRPEEGAGNTQYF

J: TRBJ2-3
D: TRBD2
V: TRBV11-3
size: NA
DNA: TGTGCCAGCAGCCCTATAGCGGGGGGGCCAGATACGCAGTATTTT
CDR3: CASSPIAGGPDTQYF

J: TRBJ2-3
D: NA
V: TRBV7-3
size: NA
DNA: TGTGCCAGCAGCTTAGAGGGGGTCGTAGATACGCAGTATTTT
CDR3: CASSLEGVVDTQYF